This T cell receptor (beta chain) was sequenced during a study of T cell responses to AZD1222 COVID-19 vaccine. Comment on this clone: What it recognizes is unknown.

Study-level points and caveats: Among vaccine-associated CD4 TCRs, coverage spanned spike, with dominance at 160-218 and 743-854. Only a handful of people who got AZD1222 tested seropositive at baseline.

Germline-derived CDR1 and CDR2 are GTSNPN and SVGIG (reference sequence). Trimming left V 4 bases short and J 11 bases short, with 11 bases between. The CDR3 spans 10 residues. Pooling of second doses given at about 4 or about 12 weeks was done. The data were produced by immunoSEQ multiplex PCR, yet TCRdb's version contains in-frame clones alone and is incomplete. Among 90,000 to 100,000 clones listed, around 84% were seen once. This sample comprised peripheral blood, obtained 28 days after the second AZD1222 dose. The gene calls are TRBV30 and TRBJ1-1, with D maybe TRBD1 (6 bases). The clonotype comes from an adult who received the AZD1222 COVID-19 vaccine. CDR3 sequence: CAWMGGNAFF. DNA of the CDR3: TGTGCCTGGATGGGGGGCAACGCTTTCTTT. The entire variable domain, with the rest obtained from reference TRBV30 and TRBJ1-1, is as follows: SQTIHQWPATLVQPVGSPLSLECTVEGTSNPNLYWYRQAAGRGLQLLFYSVGIGQISSEVPQNLSASRPQDRQFILSSKKLLLSDSGFYLCAWMGGNAFFGQGTRLTVV.